Listed here is a single TCR beta chain. Its specificity is not known. The CDR3 is 14 amino acids. V lost 6 bases and J 6 bases, leaving 16 bases between the germline ends. Germline lookup yields CDR1 SNHLY and CDR2 FYNNEI. This sample was taken from a study of shared clonotypes between healthy human individuals. The study, taken as a whole, reports: Generation probability values for non-shared clonotypes were lower than those for clonotypes shared by all four donors.

Replicate sorted-subset PCRs were loaded with around 210 ng DNA, about 31,000 T cell genomes. Per the original data handling: Junction-only sequences without quality scores were provided by ImmunoSEQ, so filtering was different. Clones were sequenced by immunoSEQ multiplex PCR, and TCRdb holds only the in-frame ones, with some missing. That table gives V, J and clone size, and the DNA gave D and trimming. This repertoire shows about 1 million clones, 65% to 80% found once; its top ten account for 1.4% to 1.5%. The clonotype originates from a man between 18 and 29 years old in good health. This chain links TRBV2 with TRBJ2-3; D may match TRBD1 or TRBD2 (5 bases each). The sequenced sample consisted of memory CD4+ T cells sorted from blood. Stated subset: CD45RA-negative fraction. CDR3 region: CASRFPGAGDTQYF. The CDR3, as DNA: TGTGCCAGCAGATTTCCCGGGGCCGGGGATACGCAGTATTTT.